Listed below are T cell receptor beta chains from one sample, sequenced in a study of CD8+CD57+ T cells in acquired aplastic anemia. TCRdb reanalysed the reads using MiXCR and keeps one entry per CDR3 protein. Of approximately 270,000 distinct CDR3 sequences in the sample, 55% to 60% were seen once. The sequenced material came from sorted CD4+, CD8+, or CD8+CD57+ T cells (not recorded which) from PBMCs. The receptors come from a human donor with severe aplastic anemia or a healthy control (not recorded which). Both conserved end residues are part of each CDR3. Each record gives: V gene, D gene, clone size, J gene, CDR3 DNA, CDR3 protein. The D gene is left open where the match is weak. Size values are once, few and many counts, or a class for expanded clones, and some rows have none.

V gene: TRBV5-1
D gene: .
clone size: once
J gene: TRBJ1-3
CDR3 DNA: TGCGCCAGCAGCTTCCAGGGCTTGAGCGTCAACACCATATATTTT
CDR3 protein: CASSFQGLSVNTIYF

V gene: TRBV9
D gene: .
clone size: many
J gene: TRBJ1-3
CDR3 DNA: TGTGCCAGCAGCCCCCGGGACATCGACTCTGGAAACACCATATATTTT
CDR3 protein: CASSPRDIDSGNTIYF

V gene: TRBV7-9
D gene: .
clone size: .
J gene: TRBJ1-3
CDR3 DNA: TGTGCCAGTAGCACAGAGTTAGCCCAGGGGAGAAACACCATATATTTT
CDR3 protein: CASSTELAQGRNTIYF

V gene: TRBV7-8
D gene: .
clone size: many
J gene: TRBJ1-2
CDR3 DNA: TGTGCCAGCAGCCGCGCTCAAAGAGGGGAATATGGCTACACCTTC
CDR3 protein: CASSRAQRGEYGYTF

V gene: TRBV7-7
D gene: .
clone size: .
J gene: TRBJ2-3
CDR3 DNA: TGTGCTAGCAGCTCTGCCCCGGGACAATCCACAGATACGCAGTATTTT
CDR3 protein: CASSSAPGQSTDTQYF

V gene: TRBV18
D gene: TRBD1
clone size: few
J gene: TRBJ1-1
CDR3 DNA: TGTGCCAGCTCACCCGGACAGGACGAAGCTTTCTTT
CDR3 protein: CASSPGQDEAFF

V gene: TRBV5-1
D gene: TRBD2
clone size: .
J gene: TRBJ2-3
CDR3 DNA: TGTGCCAGCAGCTTTCAGTTTAGCGGGGGCTCAGATACGCAGTATTTT
CDR3 protein: CASSFQFSGGSDTQYF

V gene: TRBV5-8
D gene: TRBD2
clone size: .
J gene: TRBJ2-1
CDR3 DNA: TGTGCCAACCCGGGACTAGCGGGGGGCAATGAGCAGTTCTTC
CDR3 protein: CANPGLAGGNEQFF

V gene: TRBV7-9
D gene: .
clone size: .
J gene: TRBJ1-5
CDR3 DNA: TGTGCCAGCAGCTTGATCCTTGGGAGCAATCAGCCCCAGCATTTT
CDR3 protein: CASSLILGSNQPQHF

V gene: TRBV6-2/TRBV6-3
D gene: TRBD2
clone size: few
J gene: TRBJ2-7
CDR3 DNA: TGCGCCAGCAGTGTCGGACTAGACTACGAGCAGTACTTC
CDR3 protein: CASSVGLDYEQYF

V gene: TRBV5-1
D gene: .
clone size: .
J gene: TRBJ2-7
CDR3 DNA: TGCGCCAGCAGCTTGGTCTCCGACAGGTCCTCCTACGAGCAGTACTTC
CDR3 protein: CASSLVSDRSSYEQYF

V gene: TRBV9
D gene: .
clone size: .
J gene: TRBJ1-2
CDR3 DNA: TGTGCCAGCAGACCTACAGAAAACTATGGCTACACCTTC
CDR3 protein: CASRPTENYGYTF

V gene: TRBV27
D gene: TRBD1
clone size: .
J gene: TRBJ1-2
CDR3 DNA: TGTGCCAGCAGTTCCGACAGGGGGAAAGGCTACACCTTC
CDR3 protein: CASSSDRGKGYTF

V gene: TRBV19
D gene: TRBD1
clone size: .
J gene: TRBJ1-5
CDR3 DNA: TGTGCCAGTAGTATCACCGTGACAGGGACTCAGCCCCAGCATTTT
CDR3 protein: CASSITVTGTQPQHF

V gene: TRBV29-1
D gene: TRBD1
clone size: .
J gene: TRBJ1-4
CDR3 DNA: TGCAGCGTTGCCCGGACAGGTGAAAAACTGTTTTTT
CDR3 protein: CSVARTGEKLFF

V gene: TRBV24-1
D gene: .
clone size: few
J gene: TRBJ2-1
CDR3 DNA: TGTGCCACCAGTGAAACCCCGAGCGGGTTTCGCCACAATGAGCAGTTCTTC
CDR3 protein: CATSETPSGFRHNEQFF

V gene: TRBV19
D gene: .
clone size: .
J gene: TRBJ2-5
CDR3 DNA: TGTGCCAGTAGTATCATTGACGAAGGGACCCAGTACTTC
CDR3 protein: CASSIIDEGTQYF

V gene: TRBV10-3
D gene: TRBD1
clone size: few
J gene: TRBJ2-5
CDR3 DNA: TGTGCCATCAGTGCCGGCAGGGGGAGAGAGACCCAGTACTTC
CDR3 protein: CAISAGRGRETQYF

V gene: TRBV7-9
D gene: .
clone size: once
J gene: TRBJ1-5
CDR3 DNA: TGTGCCAGCAGCTTAGTATCATCTCAAGGCACCGGGGAGAAACAGCCCCAGCATTTT
CDR3 protein: CASSLVSSQGTGEKQPQHF

V gene: TRBV5-1
D gene: .
clone size: .
J gene: TRBJ2-2
CDR3 DNA: TGCGCCAGCGGCTTGCAGCCCCGCATAAACACCGGGGAGCTGTTTTTT
CDR3 protein: CASGLQPRINTGELFF

V gene: TRBV12-5
D gene: TRBD1
clone size: .
J gene: TRBJ2-7
CDR3 DNA: TGTGCCAGCAGTTCTATCACAGGGGGAGGCGAGCAGTACTTC
CDR3 protein: CASSSITGGGEQYF

V gene: TRBV6-1
D gene: .
clone size: .
J gene: TRBJ2-7
CDR3 DNA: TGTGCCAGCAGTGAAGGTTGGGGGGTTGGAGGAACCTACGAGCAGTACTTC
CDR3 protein: CASSEGWGVGGTYEQYF

V gene: TRBV10-3
D gene: TRBD1
clone size: .
J gene: TRBJ2-7
CDR3 DNA: TGTGCCATCACCCGAGGAAGGGACAGGGGGCCAGGCGAGCAGTACTTC
CDR3 protein: CAITRGRDRGPGEQYF

V gene: TRBV20-1
D gene: .
clone size: .
J gene: TRBJ2-5
CDR3 DNA: TGCAGTGCTAAGGCTGCAGAGACCCAGTACTTC
CDR3 protein: CSAKAAETQYF

V gene: TRBV19
D gene: .
clone size: .
J gene: TRBJ1-4
CDR3 DNA: TGTGCCAGTAGTATTGGGGGAGGTGCAACTAATGGGAAACTGTTTTTT
CDR3 protein: CASSIGGGATNGKLFF

V gene: TRBV6-5
D gene: .
clone size: many
J gene: TRBJ1-3
CDR3 DNA: TGTGCCAGCAGTTACTCGAATCTGGGAAACACCATATATTTT
CDR3 protein: CASSYSNLGNTIYF

V gene: TRBV19
D gene: TRBD1
clone size: .
J gene: TRBJ2-7
CDR3 DNA: TGTGCCAGTAGAGAACAGGGGGGCTCCTACGAGCAGTACTTC
CDR3 protein: CASREQGGSYEQYF

V gene: TRBV7-9
D gene: .
clone size: .
J gene: TRBJ1-1
CDR3 DNA: TGTGCCAGCAGCTTTCCCCGACAGTCTTCGAACACTGAAGCTTTCTTT
CDR3 protein: CASSFPRQSSNTEAFF

V gene: TRBV10-3
D gene: .
clone size: .
J gene: TRBJ1-2
CDR3 DNA: TGTGCCATCAGTGAGTCGTTGAATTTAGGACAAGCCCCTTATGGCTACACCTTC
CDR3 protein: CAISESLNLGQAPYGYTF